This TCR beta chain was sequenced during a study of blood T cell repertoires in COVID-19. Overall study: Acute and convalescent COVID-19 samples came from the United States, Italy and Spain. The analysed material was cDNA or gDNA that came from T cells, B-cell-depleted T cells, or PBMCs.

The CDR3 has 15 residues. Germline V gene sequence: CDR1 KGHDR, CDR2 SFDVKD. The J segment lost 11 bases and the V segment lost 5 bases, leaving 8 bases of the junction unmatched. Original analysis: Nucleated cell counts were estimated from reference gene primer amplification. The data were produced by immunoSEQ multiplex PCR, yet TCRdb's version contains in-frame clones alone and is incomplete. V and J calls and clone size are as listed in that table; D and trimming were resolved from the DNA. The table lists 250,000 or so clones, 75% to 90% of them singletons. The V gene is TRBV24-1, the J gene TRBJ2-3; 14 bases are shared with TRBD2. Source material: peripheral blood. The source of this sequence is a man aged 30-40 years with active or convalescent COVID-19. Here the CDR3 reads CATSGVSGTSGGQYF. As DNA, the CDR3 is TGTGCCACCAGTGGCGTCTCCGGGACTAGCGGGGGGCAGTATTTT.